Below, 32 T cell receptor beta chains from the same sample are listed, as sequenced in a study of cytomegalovirus exposure and HLA in healthy donors (dated by TCRdb to 2015 to 2018). The protocol used for the library was the immunoSEQ multiplex PCR assay. For the multiplex PCR, a mixture combining 60 forward primers for TCR Vbeta segments and 13 reverse primers for TCR Jbeta segments was used. Here the immuneACCESS table is served through TCRdb, limited to in-frame sequences with V and J called. Missing clones are a known gap in these copies; in checked studies unresolved V genes cover under half, and the rest lacks a known reason. For this sample the table gives some 160,000 clones, of which under 80% were detected only once. The ten largest clones capture roughly 1.4% of the sample. Material for sequencing was PBMCs. These TCRs come from a woman under 40 in good health and CMV-seronegative.

This chain links TRBV10-1 with TRBJ2-5, with a possible D match to TRBD1 (6 bases). The CDR3 loop spans 18 amino acids. Germline lookup yields CDR1 WNHNN and CDR2 SYGVQD (reference sequence). V was pared by 6 bases and J by 3 bases, with 26 bases between. The CDR3 DNA follows: TGCGCCAGCAGCGATTCCGGGACACCGACCCGTCTAGAAGAGACCCAGTACTTC. Residues: CASSDSGTPTRLEETQYF.

The chain joins TRBV6-5 to TRBJ1-1; TRBD1 agrees at 9 bases. The germline gives CDR1 MNHEY, CDR2 SVGAGI. The V and J ends lost 7 bases and 7 bases, in that order; junction bases with no gene match: 7. This CDR3 has 13 residues. CDR3 residues: CASTVTGGGEAFF. The CDR3 nucleotides read TGTGCCAGCACCGTAACAGGGGGCGGTGAAGCTTTCTTT.

This clone was picked up one time. This sequence joins TRBV6-4 and TRBJ1-3, with D hard to call. The germline V and J ends were trimmed by 2 bases and 0 bases, with 29 bases remaining between them. Per the germline V gene, CDR1 is MRHNA and CDR2 is SNTAGT. CDR3 length equals 22 residues. The CDR3 region has the DNA TGTGCCAGCAGTGACCCCGTGTCGGTTGAGGCGAATCTACCTTGCTCTGGAAACACCATATATTTT. Its protein is CASSDPVSVEANLPCSGNTIYF.

This chain's CDR3 is CAWSLKTGAQETQYF. The CDR3 nucleotides are TGTGCCTGGAGTCTTAAGACAGGGGCCCAAGAGACCCAGTACTTC. V gene TRBV30 combines with J gene TRBJ2-5, with 8 bases matching TRBD1. From germline, CDR1 is GTSNPN and CDR2 SVGIG (reference sequence). The CDR3 length is 15 residues. J lost 1 base, V lost 2 bases, and 6 bases had no gene match.

V usage is TRBV9 and J usage is TRBJ2-3; a possible D gene is TRBD2 (7 bases). Trimming removed 1 base from V and 7 bases from J, with 13 bases in between. The germline V gene has CDR1 SGDLS and CDR2 YYNGEE. This CDR3 region has 14 residues. In DNA, the CDR3 is TGTGCCAGCAGCGTACTCGGGGGGCGAAATACGCAGTATTTT. Translating gives CASSVLGGRNTQYF.

The rearrangement uses TRBV14 and TRBJ2-4, with D hard to call. Trimming pared 4 bases from V and 10 bases from J, leaving 23 bases between. The germline V gene encodes CDR1 SGHDN and CDR2 FVKESK. CDR3 length: 16 amino acids. Here the CDR3 DNA reads TGTGCCAGCAGCCCTACCGGGTCCCCCAAAATGAGGATTCAGTACTTC. This encodes CASSPTGSPKMRIQYF.

This clone was seen a few times. V usage is TRBV7-2 and J usage is TRBJ1-2; TRBD1 aligns across 7 bases. The length of the CDR3 is 12 residues. Per the germline V gene, CDR1 is SGHTA and CDR2 is FQGNSA. Unmatched junction bases numbered 8, after V lost 11 bases and J lost 5 bases. CDR3 DNA: TGTGCCGGCCCGGCAGGGGGATATGGCTACACCTTC. This translates into CAGPAGGYGYTF.

This clone was seen a few times. V and J are TRBV7-9 and TRBJ1-2, with 8 positions matching TRBD1. J lost 8 bases, V lost 4 bases, and 12 bases had no gene match. From germline, CDR1 is SEHNR and CDR2 FQNEAQ (reference sequence). The CDR3 loop spans 15 amino acids. CDR3 residues: CASSSGGISRGGYTF. Here the CDR3 DNA reads TGTGCCAGCAGCTCAGGGGGCATTTCAAGGGGAGGCTACACCTTC.

A word on this clone: This sample includes further DNA sequences coding for the same CDR3. This chain connects TRBV2 to TRBJ2-7; unclear D gene. With 6 bases removed from V and 3 bases from J, the gap between germline ends came to 9 bases. Germline V gene sequence: CDR1 SNHLY, CDR2 FYNNEI. CDR3 size: 12 residues. CDR3 coding DNA: TGTGCCAGCAGGGGCTTAGTCTACGAGCAGTACTTC. Translating gives CASRGLVYEQYF.

The rearrangement joins TRBV28 to TRBJ1-1, with TRBD1 matching over 8 bases. V lost 5 bases, J lost 3 bases, and 8 bases stayed unmatched. Germline lookup yields CDR1 MDHEN and CDR2 SYDVKM. CDR3 length equals 15 residues. The CDR3, as DNA: TGTGCCAGCAGTCCCCGTCCGACAGGGGACACTGAAGCTTTCTTT. Amino acids: CASSPRPTGDTEAFF.

The rearrangement joins TRBV28 to TRBJ2-7, with D tentatively TRBD2 (5 bases). The germline V gene encodes CDR1 MDHEN and CDR2 SYDVKM. The CDR3 contains 13 residues. V was shortened by 1 base and J by 5 bases, with 9 bases between the two germline ends. In DNA, the CDR3 is TGTGCCAGCAGTTTATTATTGGGAGACGAGCAGTACTTC. Translated, it gives CASSLLLGDEQYF.

J is TRBJ2-2 and V is TRBV6-5; 7 bases agree with TRBD1. The V gene's germline CDR1 is MNHEY and CDR2 SVGAGI. V lost 9 bases and J lost 2; bases outside the gene matches: 6. This CDR3 is 14 amino acids long. The CDR3 loop reads CASDRAPNTGELFF. For the CDR3, the DNA is TGTGCCAGTGACAGGGCTCCTAACACCGGGGAGCTGTTTTTT.

The rearrangement uses TRBV6-6 and TRBJ2-3; no firm D call. The CDR3 extends over 14 amino acids. Per the germline V gene, CDR1 is MNHNY and CDR2 is SVGAGI (reference sequence). V was cut by 8 bases and J by 2 bases, with 14 bases left in between. The CDR3 DNA follows: TGTGCCAGCTCCTATTCCCGATTCACAGATACGCAGTATTTT. It specifies CASSYSRFTDTQYF.

This clone was picked up a small number of times. The V call is TRBV28, the J call TRBJ2-7; 8 nucleotides agree with TRBD2. V lost 6 bases and J lost 4; bases outside the gene matches: 8. The CDR3 contains 14 residues. The germline V gene has CDR1 MDHEN and CDR2 SYDVKM. CDR3 bases: TGTGCCAGCAGCATAGCGGGGTTACTTTACGAGCAGTACTTC. This sequence encodes CASSIAGLLYEQYF. Supplemented by reference TRBV28 and TRBJ2-7, the full variable domain reads DVKVTQSSRYLVKRTGEKVFLECVQDMDHENMFWYRQDPGLGLRLIYFSYDVKMKEKGDIPEGYSVSREKKERFSLILESASTNQTSMYLCASSIAGLLYEQYFGPGTRLTVT.

This chain joins TRBV18 and TRBJ2-6; tentatively, D is TRBD1 (5 bases). There are 18 residues in the CDR3. CDR1 and CDR2 (germline): KGHSH, LQKENI. Trimming took off 2 bases at V and 0 bases at J, with 14 bases between the two ends. Written as DNA, the CDR3 is TGTGCCAGCTCACCATTTACGACAGCGAGCTCTGGGGCCAACGTCCTGACTTTC. Its translation: CASSPFTTASSGANVLTF.

This rearrangement joins TRBV10-3 to TRBJ1-6, with 9 nucleotides matching TRBD1. CDR1 is ENHRY and CDR2 is SYGVKD in the germline V gene. V gave up 6 bases and J gave up 7 bases; unmatched junction bases: 4. This CDR3 region has 14 residues. DNA of the CDR3: TGTGCCATCAGGGGGACAGGGAACAATTCACCCCTCCACTTT. Translated: CAIRGTGNNSPLHF.

This clone was recorded once. This chain links TRBV5-8 with TRBJ1-5; a weak D match, TRBD1 (5 bases). Deletions cut 4 bases from V and 0 bases from J, with 8 bases between. The CDR3 sequence is 14 residues long. Germline values: CDR1 SGHTS, CDR2 YDEGEE. For the CDR3, the DNA is TGTGCCAGCAGCGCTCAGGGTAGCAATCAGCCCCAGCATTTT. Translation gives CASSAQGSNQPQHF.

V gene TRBV23-1 combines with J gene TRBJ2-3; D perhaps matches TRBD1 (6 bases). TRBV23-1 is an open reading frame whose function is uncertain. This CDR3 is built from 14 residues. The V end was cut by 11 bases, the J end by 2 bases, with 17 bases between. In DNA form, the CDR3 reads TGCGCCCCCCGAGGACGGACAGACACAGATACGCAGTATTTT. Its protein product is CAPRGRTDTDTQYF.

V usage is TRBV4-2 and J usage is TRBJ1-4, with D possibly TRBD1 on 6 matching bases. Germline CDR1 reads LGHNA; CDR2 reads YNFKEQ. The V end lost 0 bases, the J end lost 8 bases, and 16 bases lay between the germline ends. This CDR3 comprises 16 residues. For the CDR3, the DNA is TGTGCCAGCAGCCAAGAAAGGGAGGGGGTTAGGGAAAAACTGTTTTTT. It translates to CASSQEREGVREKLFF.

The V gene is TRBV5-5, the J gene TRBJ2-2, with unresolved D. Trimming stripped 2 bases from V and 5 bases from J, with 16 bases between. The CDR3 spans 16 residues. CDR1 is SGHKS and CDR2 is YYEKEE in the germline V gene (reference sequence). This CDR3 is CASSFNMQVWTGELFF. CDR3 DNA sequence: TGTGCCAGCAGCTTCAATATGCAGGTCTGGACCGGGGAGCTGTTTTTT.

The chain couples TRBV18 to TRBJ2-7; the D gene is possibly TRBD1 (6 bases). Germline V lookup: CDR1 KGHSH, CDR2 LQKENI. This CDR3 is 15 amino acids long. Trimming took 2 bases from V and 2 from J, leaving 13 bases between them. CDR3 region: CASSPMVTGTYEQYF. The DNA of the CDR3 is TGTGCCAGCTCACCAATGGTGACAGGAACCTACGAGCAGTACTTC.

This clone was detected only a few times. The chain combines TRBV2 with TRBJ2-4; tentatively, D is TRBD1 (5 bases). Germline V gene sequence: CDR1 SNHLY, CDR2 FYNNEI. CDR3 length: 11 amino acids. Trimming removed 5 bases from V and 13 bases from J, with 12 bases in between. The CDR3 spells CASSPLTVQYF. CDR3 in DNA: TGTGCCAGCAGTCCCCTGACAGTCCAGTACTTC.

The chain uses TRBV6-6 and TRBJ1-4; 8 bases fit TRBD1. V shed 7 bases, J shed 5 bases, and the junction held 6 bases outside the gene matches. The CDR3 extends over 14 amino acids. Germline loops: CDR1 MNHNY, CDR2 SVGAGI (reference sequence). CDR3 sequence (DNA): TGTGCCAGCACCTTACAGGGGGTAAATGAAAAACTGTTTTTT. Translating it yields CASTLQGVNEKLFF.

The gene calls are TRBV6-5 and TRBJ2-5; D is undetermined. Germline assignment: CDR1 MNHEY and CDR2 SVGAGI. CDR3 size: 15 residues. The V gene lost 0 bases and the J gene lost 1 base, with 9 bases spanning the gap. CDR3 protein: CASSYSAARQETQYF. The CDR3 DNA is TGTGCCAGCAGTTACTCGGCGGCACGCCAAGAGACCCAGTACTTC.

The chain has TRBV5-1 and TRBJ2-1; D call uncertain. With 2 bases removed from V and 0 bases from J, the gap between germline ends came to 6 bases. This CDR3 has 14 amino acids. CDR1 and CDR2 from the germline V gene are SGHRS and YFSETQ. The CDR3 DNA follows: TGCGCCAGCAGCTTAGATAGCTCCTACAATGAGCAGTTCTTC. It specifies CASSLDSSYNEQFF.

J is TRBJ2-5 and V is TRBV2, with D tentatively TRBD1 (6 bases). Trimming cost V 5 bases and J 3 bases, with 13 bases left between them. Per germline, CDR1 SNHLY and CDR2 FYNNEI. The CDR3 sequence is 14 residues long. The CDR3 reads CASSLRTEKETQYF. In nucleotides, the CDR3 is TGTGCCAGCAGTCTCCGGACAGAAAAAGAGACCCAGTACTTC.

This clone showed up just a few times. The chain employs TRBV11-3 and TRBJ2-1, with TRBD2 matching 11 bases. There are 15 residues in the CDR3. Germline V gives CDR1 SGHNT, CDR2 YENEEA. V shed 3 bases and J 7 bases; nucleotides not matched to a gene: 5. The CDR3 DNA reads as TGTGCCAGCAGCTTTAGCGGGGGGGCCATGAATGAGCAGTTCTTC. Protein: CASSFSGGAMNEQFF.

V gene TRBV29-1 combines with J gene TRBJ1-2; 10 bases map to TRBD1. After removal of 8 bases from V and 7 bases from J, the junction contained 10 bases not matched to a gene. This CDR3 has 13 amino acids. Germline loops: CDR1 SQVTM, CDR2 ANQGSEA. CDR3 amino acids: CSFGGTGAGGYTF. The CDR3 nucleotides are TGCAGCTTCGGAGGGACAGGGGCCGGTGGCTACACCTTC.

This chain joins TRBV5-1 and TRBJ2-1; 12 nucleotides agree with TRBD2. The germline V gene encodes CDR1 SGHRS and CDR2 YFSETQ. The ends lost 2 bases at V and 6 bases at J; junction bases unmatched: 3. This CDR3 region has 15 residues. As DNA, the CDR3 is TGCGCCAGCAGCTTACTAGCGGGGGGTAGCAATGAGCAGTTCTTC. Translation: CASSLLAGGSNEQFF.

J is TRBJ2-3 and V is TRBV29-1, with D perhaps TRBD2 (6 bases). Germline CDR1 SQVTM, CDR2 ANQGSEA. V gave up 8 bases and J gave up 2 bases, with 17 bases separating them. The CDR3 is made up of 14 amino acids. The CDR3 loop is CSSRAGTLTDTQYF. The DNA of the CDR3 is TGCAGCTCGCGTGCGGGGACCCTCACAGATACGCAGTATTTT.

This clone was counted between two and nine times. The rearrangement uses TRBV5-1 and TRBJ1-1; D is unclear. Trimming removed 1 base at V and 1 base at J, with 8 bases between. This CDR3 has 14 amino acids. CDR1 and CDR2 (germline): SGHRS, YFSETQ. The CDR3 here is CASSLSATNTEAFF. CDR3 bases: TGCGCCAGCAGCTTGAGCGCCACGAACACTGAAGCTTTCTTT.

This clone was seen once. This chain joins TRBV2 and TRBJ2-7, with unresolved D. The germline gives CDR1 SNHLY, CDR2 FYNNEI. V was trimmed by 5 bases and J by 0 bases, leaving 11 bases between them. This CDR3 spans 14 amino acids. DNA for the CDR3: TGTGCCAGCAGTTTCGGGTCTAGCTCCTACGAGCAGTACTTC. It yields the protein CASSFGSSSYEQYF.